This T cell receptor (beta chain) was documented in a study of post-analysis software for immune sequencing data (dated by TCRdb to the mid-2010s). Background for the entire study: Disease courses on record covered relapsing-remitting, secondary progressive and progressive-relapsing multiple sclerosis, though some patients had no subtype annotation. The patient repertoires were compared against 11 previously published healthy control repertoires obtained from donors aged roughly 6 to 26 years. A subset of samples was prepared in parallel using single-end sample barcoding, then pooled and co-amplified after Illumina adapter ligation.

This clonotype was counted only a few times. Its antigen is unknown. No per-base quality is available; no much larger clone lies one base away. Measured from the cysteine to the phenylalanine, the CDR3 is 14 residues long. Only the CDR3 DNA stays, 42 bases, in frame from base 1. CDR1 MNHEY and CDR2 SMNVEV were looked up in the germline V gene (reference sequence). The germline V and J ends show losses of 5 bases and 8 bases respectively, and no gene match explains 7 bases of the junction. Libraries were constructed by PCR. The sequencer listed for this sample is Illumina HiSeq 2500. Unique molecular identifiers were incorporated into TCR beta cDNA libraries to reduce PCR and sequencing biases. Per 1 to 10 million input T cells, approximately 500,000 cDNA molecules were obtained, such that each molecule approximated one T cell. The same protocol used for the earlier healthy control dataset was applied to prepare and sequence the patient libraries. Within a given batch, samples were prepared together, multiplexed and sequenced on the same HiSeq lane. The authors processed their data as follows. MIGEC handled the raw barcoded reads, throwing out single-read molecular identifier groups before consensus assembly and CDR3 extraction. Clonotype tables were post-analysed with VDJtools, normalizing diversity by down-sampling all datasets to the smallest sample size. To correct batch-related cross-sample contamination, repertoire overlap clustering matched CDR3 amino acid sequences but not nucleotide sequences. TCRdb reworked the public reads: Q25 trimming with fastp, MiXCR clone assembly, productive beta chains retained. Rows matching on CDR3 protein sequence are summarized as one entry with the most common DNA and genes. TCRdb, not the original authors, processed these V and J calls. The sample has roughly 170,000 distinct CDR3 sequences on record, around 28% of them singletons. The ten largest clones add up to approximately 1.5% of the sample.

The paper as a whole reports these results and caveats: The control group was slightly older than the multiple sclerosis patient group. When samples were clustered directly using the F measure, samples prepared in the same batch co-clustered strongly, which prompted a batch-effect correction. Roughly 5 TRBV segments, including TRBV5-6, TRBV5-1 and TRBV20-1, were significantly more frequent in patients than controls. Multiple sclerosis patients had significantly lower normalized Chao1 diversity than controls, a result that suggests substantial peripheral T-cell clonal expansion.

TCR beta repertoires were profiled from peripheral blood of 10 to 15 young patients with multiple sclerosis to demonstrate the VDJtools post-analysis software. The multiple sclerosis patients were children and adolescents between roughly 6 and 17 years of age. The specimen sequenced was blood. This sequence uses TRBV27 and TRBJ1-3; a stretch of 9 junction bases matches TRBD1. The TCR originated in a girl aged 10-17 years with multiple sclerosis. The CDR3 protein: CASSPAGQGYTIYF. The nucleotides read TGTGCCAGCAGTCCCGCGGGACAGGGATACACCATATATTTT.